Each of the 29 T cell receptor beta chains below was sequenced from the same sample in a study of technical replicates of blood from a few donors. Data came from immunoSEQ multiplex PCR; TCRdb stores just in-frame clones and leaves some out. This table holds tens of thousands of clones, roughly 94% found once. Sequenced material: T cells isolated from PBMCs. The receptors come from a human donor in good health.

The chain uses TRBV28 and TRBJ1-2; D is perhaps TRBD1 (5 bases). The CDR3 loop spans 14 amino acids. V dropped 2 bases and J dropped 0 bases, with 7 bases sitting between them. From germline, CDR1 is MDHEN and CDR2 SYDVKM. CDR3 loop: CASSLGRANYGYTF. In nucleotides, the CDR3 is TGTGCCAGCAGTTTAGGCAGGGCTAACTATGGCTACACCTTC.

As DNA, the CDR3 is TGTGCCAGCAGCTTGGGGACAGGGCCCCCGACAGCATACATTGACGAGCAGTACTTC. Its protein product is CASSLGTGPPTAYIDEQYF. The V gene is TRBV5-4, the J gene TRBJ2-7; 8 bases map to TRBD1. CDR3 length: 19 residues. V gave up 0 bases and J gave up 5 bases; unmatched junction bases: 19. CDR1 and CDR2 (germline): SGHNT, YYREEE (reference sequence).

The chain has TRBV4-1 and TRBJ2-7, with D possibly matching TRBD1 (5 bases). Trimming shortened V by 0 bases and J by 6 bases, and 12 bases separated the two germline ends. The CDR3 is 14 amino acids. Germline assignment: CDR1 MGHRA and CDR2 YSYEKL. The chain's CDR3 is CASSQDKGYREQYF. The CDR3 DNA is TGCGCCAGCAGCCAAGATAAGGGGTACCGCGAGCAGTACTTC.

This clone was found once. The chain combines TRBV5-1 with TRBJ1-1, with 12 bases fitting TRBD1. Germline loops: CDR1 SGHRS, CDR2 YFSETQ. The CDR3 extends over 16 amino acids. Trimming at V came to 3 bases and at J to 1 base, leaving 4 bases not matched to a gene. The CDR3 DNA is TGCGCCAGCAGCTCCGGGACAGGGGGCGCGAACACTGAAGCTTTCTTT. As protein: CASSSGTGGANTEAFF.

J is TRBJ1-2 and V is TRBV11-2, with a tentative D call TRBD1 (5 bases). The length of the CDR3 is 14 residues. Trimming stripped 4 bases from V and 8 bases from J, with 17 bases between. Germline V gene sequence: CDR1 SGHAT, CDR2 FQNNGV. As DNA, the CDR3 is TGTGCCAGCAGCTCTGGGACTTCGCTAAGCGGCTACACCTTC. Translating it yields CASSSGTSLSGYTF.

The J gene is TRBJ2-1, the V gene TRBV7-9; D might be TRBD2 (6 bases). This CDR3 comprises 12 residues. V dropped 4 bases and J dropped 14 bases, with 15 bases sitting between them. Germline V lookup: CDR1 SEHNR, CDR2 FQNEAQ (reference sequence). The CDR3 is CASSSPLGEEFF. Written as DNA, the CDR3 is TGTGCCAGCAGCTCACCCTTGGGGGAGGAGTTCTTC.

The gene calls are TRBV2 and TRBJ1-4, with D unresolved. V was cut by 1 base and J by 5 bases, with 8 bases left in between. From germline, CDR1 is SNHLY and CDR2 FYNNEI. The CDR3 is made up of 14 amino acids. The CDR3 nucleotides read TGTGCCAGCAGTGAAGGCAGTTCGAATGAAAAACTGTTTTTT. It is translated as CASSEGSSNEKLFF.

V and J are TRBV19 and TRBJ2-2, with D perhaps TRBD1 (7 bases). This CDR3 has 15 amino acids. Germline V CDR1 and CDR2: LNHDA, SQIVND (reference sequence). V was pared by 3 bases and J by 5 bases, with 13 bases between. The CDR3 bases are TGTGCCAGTAGTATCCGCGGGACAGAGACCGGGGAGCTGTTTTTT. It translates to CASSIRGTETGELFF.

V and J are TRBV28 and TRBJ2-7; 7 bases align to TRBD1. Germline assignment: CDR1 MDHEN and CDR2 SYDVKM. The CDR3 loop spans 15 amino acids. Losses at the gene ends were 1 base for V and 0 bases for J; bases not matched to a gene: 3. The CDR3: CASSLFYRGSYEQYF. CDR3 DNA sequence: TGTGCCAGCAGTTTATTTTACAGGGGCTCCTACGAGCAGTACTTC. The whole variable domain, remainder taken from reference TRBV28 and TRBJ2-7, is DVKVTQSSRYLVKRTGEKVFLECVQDMDHENMFWYRQDPGLGLRLIYFSYDVKMKEKGDIPEGYSVSREKKERFSLILESASTNQTSMYLCASSLFYRGSYEQYFGPGTRLTVT.

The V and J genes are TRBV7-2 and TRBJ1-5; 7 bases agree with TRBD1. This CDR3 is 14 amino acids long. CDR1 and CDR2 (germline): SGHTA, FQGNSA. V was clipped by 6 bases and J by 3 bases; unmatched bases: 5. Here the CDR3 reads CASRPGQANQPQHF. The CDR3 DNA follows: TGTGCCAGCAGGCCCGGACAGGCCAATCAGCCCCAGCATTTT.

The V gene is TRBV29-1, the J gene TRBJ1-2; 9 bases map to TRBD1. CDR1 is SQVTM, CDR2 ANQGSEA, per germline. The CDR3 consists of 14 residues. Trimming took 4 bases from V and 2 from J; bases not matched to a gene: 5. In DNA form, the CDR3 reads TGCAGCGTTGCGGCAGGGACAGGGAACTATGGCTACACCTTC. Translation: CSVAAGTGNYGYTF.

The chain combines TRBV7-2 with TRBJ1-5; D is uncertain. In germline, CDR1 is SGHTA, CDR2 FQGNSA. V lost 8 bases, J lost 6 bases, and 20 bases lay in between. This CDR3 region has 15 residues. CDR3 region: CASALGSLIGQPQHF. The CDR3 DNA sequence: TGTGCCAGCGCTTTGGGCTCACTGATAGGTCAGCCCCAGCATTTT.

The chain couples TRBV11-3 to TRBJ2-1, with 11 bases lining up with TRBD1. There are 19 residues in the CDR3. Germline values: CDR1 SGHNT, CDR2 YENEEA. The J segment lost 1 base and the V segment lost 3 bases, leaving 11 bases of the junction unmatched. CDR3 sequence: CASSLGDRGTDRSYNEQFF. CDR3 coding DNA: TGTGCCAGCAGCTTGGGGGACAGGGGGACGGATAGGTCCTACAATGAGCAGTTCTTC. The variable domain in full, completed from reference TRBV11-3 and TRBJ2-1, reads EAGVVQSPRYKIIEKKQPVAFWCNPISGHNTLYWYLQNLGQGPELLIRYENEEAVDDSQLPKDRFSAERLKGVDSTLKIQPAELGDSAVYLCASSLGDRGTDRSYNEQFFGPGTRLTVL.

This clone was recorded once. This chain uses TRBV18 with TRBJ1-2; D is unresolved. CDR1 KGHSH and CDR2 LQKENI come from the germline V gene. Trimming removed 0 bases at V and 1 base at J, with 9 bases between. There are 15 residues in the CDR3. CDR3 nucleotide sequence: TGTGCCAGCTCACCACCCTTGACAAATAACTATGGCTACACCTTC. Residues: CASSPPLTNNYGYTF.

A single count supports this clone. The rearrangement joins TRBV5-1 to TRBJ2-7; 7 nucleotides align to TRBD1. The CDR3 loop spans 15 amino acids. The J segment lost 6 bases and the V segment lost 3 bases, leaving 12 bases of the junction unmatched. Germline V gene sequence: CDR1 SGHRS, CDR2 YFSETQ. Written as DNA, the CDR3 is TGCGCCAGCAGCTCCTTACAACAGGGGTCGGGCGAGCAGTACTTC. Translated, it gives CASSSLQQGSGEQYF.

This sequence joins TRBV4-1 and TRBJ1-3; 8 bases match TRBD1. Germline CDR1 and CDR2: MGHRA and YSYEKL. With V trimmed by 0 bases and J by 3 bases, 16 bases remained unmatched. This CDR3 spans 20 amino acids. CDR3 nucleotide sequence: TGCGCCAGCAGCCAAGATGAGGTCAGGGGGCTGCCCTGGAATGGAAACACCATATATTTT. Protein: CASSQDEVRGLPWNGNTIYF.

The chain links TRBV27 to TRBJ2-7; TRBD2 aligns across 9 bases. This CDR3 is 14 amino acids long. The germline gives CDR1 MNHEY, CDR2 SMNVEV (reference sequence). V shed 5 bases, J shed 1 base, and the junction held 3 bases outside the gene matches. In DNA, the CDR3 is TGTGCCAGCAGTCTAGCGGGACGATCCTACGAGCAGTACTTC. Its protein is CASSLAGRSYEQYF.

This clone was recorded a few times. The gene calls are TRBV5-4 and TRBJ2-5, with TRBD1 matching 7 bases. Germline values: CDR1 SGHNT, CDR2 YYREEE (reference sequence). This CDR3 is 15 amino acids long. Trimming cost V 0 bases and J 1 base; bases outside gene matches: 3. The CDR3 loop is CASSLGGTAQETQYF. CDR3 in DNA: TGTGCCAGCAGCTTGGGAGGGACAGCCCAAGAGACCCAGTACTTC.

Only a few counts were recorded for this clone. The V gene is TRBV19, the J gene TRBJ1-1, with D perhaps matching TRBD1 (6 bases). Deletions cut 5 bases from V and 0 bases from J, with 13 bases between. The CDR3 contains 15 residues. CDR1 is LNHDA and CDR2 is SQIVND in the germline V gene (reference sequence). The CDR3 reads CASSFSRGMNTEAFF. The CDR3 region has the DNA TGTGCCAGTAGTTTTAGTAGGGGGATGAACACTGAAGCTTTCTTT.

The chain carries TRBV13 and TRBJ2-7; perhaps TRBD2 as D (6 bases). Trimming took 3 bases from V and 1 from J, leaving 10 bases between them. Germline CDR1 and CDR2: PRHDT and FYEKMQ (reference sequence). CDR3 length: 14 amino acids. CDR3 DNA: TGTGCCAGCAGCTTGGAGGGGTTATCCTACGAGCAGTACTTC. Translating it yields CASSLEGLSYEQYF.

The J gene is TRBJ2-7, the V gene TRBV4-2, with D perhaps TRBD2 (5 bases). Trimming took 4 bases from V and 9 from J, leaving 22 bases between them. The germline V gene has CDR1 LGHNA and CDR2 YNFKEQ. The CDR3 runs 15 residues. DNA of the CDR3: TGTGCCAGCAGCCTCGACCGGGGTGGGGAACGGGTGCAGTACTTC. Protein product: CASSLDRGGERVQYF.

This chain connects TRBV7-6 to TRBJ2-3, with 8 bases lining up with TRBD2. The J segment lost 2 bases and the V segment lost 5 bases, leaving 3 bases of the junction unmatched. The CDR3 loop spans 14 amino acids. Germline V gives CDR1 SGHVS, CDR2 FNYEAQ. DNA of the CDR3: TGTGCCAGCAGCCCTAGCGGGTACACAGATACGCAGTATTTT. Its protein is CASSPSGYTDTQYF.

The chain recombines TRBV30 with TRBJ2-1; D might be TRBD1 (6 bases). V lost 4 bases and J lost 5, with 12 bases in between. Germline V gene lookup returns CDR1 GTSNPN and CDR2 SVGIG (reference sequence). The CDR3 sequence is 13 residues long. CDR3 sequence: CAWTGVVDNEQFF. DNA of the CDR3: TGTGCCTGGACAGGGGTGGTCGACAATGAGCAGTTCTTC.

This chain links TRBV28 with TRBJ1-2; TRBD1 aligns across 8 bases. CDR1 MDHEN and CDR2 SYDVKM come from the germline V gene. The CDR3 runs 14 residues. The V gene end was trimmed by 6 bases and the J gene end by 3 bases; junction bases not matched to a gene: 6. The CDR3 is CASSTTGEHYGYTF. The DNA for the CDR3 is TGTGCCAGCAGCACGACAGGGGAGCACTATGGCTACACCTTC.

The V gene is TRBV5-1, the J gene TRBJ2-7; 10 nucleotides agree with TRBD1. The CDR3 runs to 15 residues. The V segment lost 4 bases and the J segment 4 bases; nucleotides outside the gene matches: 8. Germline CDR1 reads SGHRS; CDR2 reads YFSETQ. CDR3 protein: CASSKSGTGDYEQYF. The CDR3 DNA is TGCGCCAGCAGCAAATCCGGGACAGGGGATTACGAGCAGTACTTC.

The CDR3 loop reads CASSPPYTTGELFF. The CDR3 nucleotides are TGTGCCAGCTCACCACCGTACACCACCGGGGAGCTGTTTTTT. The chain uses TRBV18 and TRBJ2-2, with unresolved D. Germline CDR1 reads KGHSH; CDR2 reads LQKENI. Trimming took off 0 bases at V and 4 bases at J, with 6 bases between the two ends. CDR3 length: 14 residues. Full variable domain (outside the CDR3, taken from reference TRBV18 and TRBJ2-2): NAGVMQNPRHLVRRRGQEARLRCSPMKGHSHVYWYRQLPEEGLKFMVYLQKENIIDESGMPKERFSAEFPKEGPSILRIQQVVRGDSAAYFCASSPPYTTGELFFGEGSRLTVL.

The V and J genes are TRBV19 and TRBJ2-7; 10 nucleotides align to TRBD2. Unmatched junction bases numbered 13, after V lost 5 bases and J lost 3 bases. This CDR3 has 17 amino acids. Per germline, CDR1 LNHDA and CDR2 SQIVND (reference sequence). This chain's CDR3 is CASSDKSGGAPLYEQYF. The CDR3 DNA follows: TGTGCCAGTAGTGATAAAAGCGGGGGGGCCCCGCTCTACGAGCAGTACTTC.

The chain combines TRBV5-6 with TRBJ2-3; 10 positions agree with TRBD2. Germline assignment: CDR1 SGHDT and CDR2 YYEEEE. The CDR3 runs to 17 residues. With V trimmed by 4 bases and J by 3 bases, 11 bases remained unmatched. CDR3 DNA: TGTGCCAGCAGCCCCCCCCCGGGACTAGCGTGGACAGATACGCAGTATTTT. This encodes CASSPPPGLAWTDTQYF.

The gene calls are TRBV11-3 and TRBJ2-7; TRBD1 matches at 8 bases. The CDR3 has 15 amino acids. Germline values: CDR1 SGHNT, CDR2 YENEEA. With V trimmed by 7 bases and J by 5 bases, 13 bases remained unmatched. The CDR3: CASTPWRTGIHEQYF. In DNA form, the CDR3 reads TGTGCCAGCACTCCCTGGAGGACAGGGATCCACGAGCAGTACTTC.